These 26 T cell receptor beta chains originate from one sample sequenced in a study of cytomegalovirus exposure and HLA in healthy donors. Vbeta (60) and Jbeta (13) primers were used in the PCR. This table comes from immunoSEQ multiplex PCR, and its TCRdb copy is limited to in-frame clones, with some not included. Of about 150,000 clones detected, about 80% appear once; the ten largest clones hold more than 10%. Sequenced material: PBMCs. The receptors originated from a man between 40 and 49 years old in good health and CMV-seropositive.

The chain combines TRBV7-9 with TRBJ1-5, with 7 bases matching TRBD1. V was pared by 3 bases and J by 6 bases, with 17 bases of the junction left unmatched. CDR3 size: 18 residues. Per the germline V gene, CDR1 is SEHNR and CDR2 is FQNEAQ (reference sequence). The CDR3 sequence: CASSLVEGAVVRGQPQHF. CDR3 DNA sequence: TGTGCCAGCAGCTTGGTTGAGGGGGCTGTGGTTCGCGGTCAGCCCCAGCATTTT.

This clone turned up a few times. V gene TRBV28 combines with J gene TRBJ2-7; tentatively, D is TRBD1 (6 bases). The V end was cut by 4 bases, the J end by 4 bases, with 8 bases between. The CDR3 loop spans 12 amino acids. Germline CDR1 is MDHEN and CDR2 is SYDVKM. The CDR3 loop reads CASSYRVYEQYF. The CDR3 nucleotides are TGTGCCAGCAGTTACAGGGTTTACGAGCAGTACTTC.

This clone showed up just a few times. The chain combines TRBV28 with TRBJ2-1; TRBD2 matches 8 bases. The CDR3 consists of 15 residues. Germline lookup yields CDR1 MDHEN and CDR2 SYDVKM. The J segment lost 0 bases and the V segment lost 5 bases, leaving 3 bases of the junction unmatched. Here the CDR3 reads CASSTSGPSYNEQFF. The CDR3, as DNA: TGTGCCAGCAGTACTAGCGGCCCCTCCTACAATGAGCAGTTCTTC.

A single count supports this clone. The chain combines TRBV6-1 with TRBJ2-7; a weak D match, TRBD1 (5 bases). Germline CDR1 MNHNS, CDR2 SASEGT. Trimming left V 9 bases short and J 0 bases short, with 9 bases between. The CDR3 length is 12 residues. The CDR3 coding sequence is TGTGCCAGTGACAGAGGCTCCTACGAGCAGTACTTC. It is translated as CASDRGSYEQYF.

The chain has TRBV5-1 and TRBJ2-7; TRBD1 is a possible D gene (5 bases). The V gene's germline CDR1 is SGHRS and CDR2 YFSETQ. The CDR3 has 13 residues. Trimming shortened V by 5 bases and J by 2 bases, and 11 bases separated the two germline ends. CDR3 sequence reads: CASSRGSTYEQYF. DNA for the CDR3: TGCGCCAGCAGTAGGGGCAGTACCTACGAGCAGTACTTC.

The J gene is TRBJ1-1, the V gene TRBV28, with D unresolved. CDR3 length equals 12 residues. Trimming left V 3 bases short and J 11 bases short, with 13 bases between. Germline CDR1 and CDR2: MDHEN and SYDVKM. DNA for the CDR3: TGTGCCAGCAGTTTGCGGGCGGGCCGGGCTTTCTTT. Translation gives CASSLRAGRAFF.

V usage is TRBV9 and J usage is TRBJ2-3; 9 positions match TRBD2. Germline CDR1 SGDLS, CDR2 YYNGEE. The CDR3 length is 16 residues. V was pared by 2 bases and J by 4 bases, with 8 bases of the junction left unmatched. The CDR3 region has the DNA TGTGCCAGCAGCGTCTCAGCGGGAGGCGGGGCAGATACGCAGTATTTT. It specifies CASSVSAGGGADTQYF.

The CDR3 sequence is CASSPQGGTEKLFF. As DNA, the CDR3 is TGTGCCAGCTCACCACAAGGGGGAACTGAAAAACTGTTTTTT. The V gene is TRBV18, the J gene TRBJ1-4; D perhaps matches TRBD1 (6 bases). Trimming took off 1 base at V and 7 bases at J, with 10 bases between the two ends. The length of the CDR3 is 14 residues. Per germline, CDR1 KGHSH and CDR2 LQKENI.

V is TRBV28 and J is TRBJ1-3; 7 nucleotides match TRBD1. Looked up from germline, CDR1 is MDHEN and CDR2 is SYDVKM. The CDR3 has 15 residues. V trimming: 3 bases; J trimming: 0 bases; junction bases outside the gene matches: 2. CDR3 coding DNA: TGTGCCAGCAGTTTGGGGACAGCCTCTGGAAACACCATATATTTT. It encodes CASSLGTASGNTIYF. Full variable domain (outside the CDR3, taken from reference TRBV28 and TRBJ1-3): DVKVTQSSRYLVKRTGEKVFLECVQDMDHENMFWYRQDPGLGLRLIYFSYDVKMKEKGDIPEGYSVSREKKERFSLILESASTNQTSMYLCASSLGTASGNTIYFGEGSWLTVV.

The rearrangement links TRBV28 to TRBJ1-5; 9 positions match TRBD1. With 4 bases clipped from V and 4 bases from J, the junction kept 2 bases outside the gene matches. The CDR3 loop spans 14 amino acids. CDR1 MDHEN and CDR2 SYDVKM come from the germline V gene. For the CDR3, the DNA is TGTGCCAGCAGTTGGGACAGGGTGAATCAGCCCCAGCATTTT. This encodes CASSWDRVNQPQHF.

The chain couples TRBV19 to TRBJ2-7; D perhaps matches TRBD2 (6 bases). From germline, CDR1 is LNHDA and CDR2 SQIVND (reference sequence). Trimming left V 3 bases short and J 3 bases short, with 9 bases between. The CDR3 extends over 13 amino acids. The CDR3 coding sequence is TGTGCCAGTAGTATGAAGGGAGGCTACGAGCAGTACTTC. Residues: CASSMKGGYEQYF.

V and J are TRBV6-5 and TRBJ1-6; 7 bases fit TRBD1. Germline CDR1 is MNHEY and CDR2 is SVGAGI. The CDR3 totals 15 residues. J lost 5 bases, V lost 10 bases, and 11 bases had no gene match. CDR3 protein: CATSSTGTDNSPLHF. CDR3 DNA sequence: TGTGCCACCTCGTCCACCGGGACAGATAATTCACCCCTCCACTTT.

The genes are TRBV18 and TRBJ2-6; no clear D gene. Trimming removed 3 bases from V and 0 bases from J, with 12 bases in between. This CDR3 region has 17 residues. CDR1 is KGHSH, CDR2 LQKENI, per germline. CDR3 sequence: CASSPWAPTSGANVLTF. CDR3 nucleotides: TGTGCCAGCTCACCTTGGGCCCCCACCTCTGGGGCCAACGTCCTGACTTTC.

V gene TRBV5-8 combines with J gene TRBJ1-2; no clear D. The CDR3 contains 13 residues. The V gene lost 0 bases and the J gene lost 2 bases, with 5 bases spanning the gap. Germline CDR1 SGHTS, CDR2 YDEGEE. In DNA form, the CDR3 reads TGTGCCAGCAGCTTGGTCAGGAACTATGGCTACACCTTC. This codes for CASSLVRNYGYTF.

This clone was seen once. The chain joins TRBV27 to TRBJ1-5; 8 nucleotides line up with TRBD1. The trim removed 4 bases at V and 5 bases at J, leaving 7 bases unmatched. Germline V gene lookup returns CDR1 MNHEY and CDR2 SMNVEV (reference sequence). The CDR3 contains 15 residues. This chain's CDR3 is CASSSGQGWDQPQHF. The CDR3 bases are TGTGCCAGCAGTTCCGGACAGGGATGGGATCAGCCCCAGCATTTT.

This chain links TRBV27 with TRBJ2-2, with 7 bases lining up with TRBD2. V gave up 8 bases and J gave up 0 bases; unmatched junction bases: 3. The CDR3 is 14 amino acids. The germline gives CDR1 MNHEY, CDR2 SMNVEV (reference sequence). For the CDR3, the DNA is TGTGCCAGCTTTGGACTAGCGAACACCGGGGAGCTGTTTTTT. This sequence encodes CASFGLANTGELFF.

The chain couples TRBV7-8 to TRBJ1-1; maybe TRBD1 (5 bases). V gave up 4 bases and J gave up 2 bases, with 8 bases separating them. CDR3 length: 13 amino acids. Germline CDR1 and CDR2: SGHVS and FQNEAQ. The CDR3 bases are TGTGCCAGCAGCTGGGGCCTCAACACTGAAGCTTTCTTT. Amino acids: CASSWGLNTEAFF.

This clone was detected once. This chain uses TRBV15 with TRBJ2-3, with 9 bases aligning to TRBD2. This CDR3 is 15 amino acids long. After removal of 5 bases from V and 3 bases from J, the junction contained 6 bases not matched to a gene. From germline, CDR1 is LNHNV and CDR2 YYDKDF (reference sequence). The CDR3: CATSSRREGTDTQYF. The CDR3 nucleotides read TGTGCCACCAGCTCTCGGCGGGAGGGAACAGATACGCAGTATTTT.

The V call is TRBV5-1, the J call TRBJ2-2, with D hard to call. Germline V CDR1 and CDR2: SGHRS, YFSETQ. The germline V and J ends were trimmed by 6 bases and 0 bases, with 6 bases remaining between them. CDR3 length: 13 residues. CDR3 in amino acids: CASIAANTGELFF. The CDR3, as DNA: TGCGCCAGCATCGCAGCGAACACCGGGGAGCTGTTTTTT.

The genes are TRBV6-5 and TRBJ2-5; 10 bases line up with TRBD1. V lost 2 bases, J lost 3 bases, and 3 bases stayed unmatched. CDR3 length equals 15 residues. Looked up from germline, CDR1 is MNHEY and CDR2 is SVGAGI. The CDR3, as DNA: TGTGCCAGCAGTTACGGCGGGACAGGGGAAGAGACCCAGTACTTC. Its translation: CASSYGGTGEETQYF.

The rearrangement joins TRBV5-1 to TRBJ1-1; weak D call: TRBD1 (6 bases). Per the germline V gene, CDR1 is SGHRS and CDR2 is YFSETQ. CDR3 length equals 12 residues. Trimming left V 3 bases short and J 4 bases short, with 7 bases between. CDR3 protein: CASSSQGTEAFF. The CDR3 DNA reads TGCGCCAGCAGCTCACAGGGCACTGAAGCTTTCTTT.

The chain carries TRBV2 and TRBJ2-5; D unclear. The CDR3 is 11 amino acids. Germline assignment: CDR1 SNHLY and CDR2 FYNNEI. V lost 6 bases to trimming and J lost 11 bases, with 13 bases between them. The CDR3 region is CASSPKYEQYF. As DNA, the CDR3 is TGTGCCAGCAGCCCCAAGTATGAGCAGTACTTC.

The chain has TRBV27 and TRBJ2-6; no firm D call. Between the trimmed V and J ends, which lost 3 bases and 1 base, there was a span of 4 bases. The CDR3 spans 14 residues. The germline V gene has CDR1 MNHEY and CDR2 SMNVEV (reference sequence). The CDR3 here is CASSLSSGANVLTF. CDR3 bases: TGTGCCAGCAGTTTGAGTTCTGGGGCCAACGTCCTGACTTTC. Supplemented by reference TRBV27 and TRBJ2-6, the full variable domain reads EAQVTQNPRYLITVTGKKLTVTCSQNMNHEYMSWYRQDPGLGLRQIYYSMNVEVTDKGDVPEGYKVSRKEKRNFPLILESPSPNQTSLYFCASSLSSGANVLTFGAGSRLTVL.

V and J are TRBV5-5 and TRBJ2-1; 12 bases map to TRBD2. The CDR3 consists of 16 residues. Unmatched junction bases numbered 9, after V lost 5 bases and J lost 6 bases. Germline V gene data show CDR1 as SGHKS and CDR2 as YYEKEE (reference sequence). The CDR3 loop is CASSNPPSGRANEQFF. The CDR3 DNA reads TGTGCCAGCAGTAACCCTCCTAGCGGGAGGGCCAATGAGCAGTTCTTC. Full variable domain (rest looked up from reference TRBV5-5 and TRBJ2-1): DAGVTQSPTHLIKTRGQQVTLRCSPISGHKSVSWYQQVLGQGPQFIFQYYEKEERGRGNFPDRFSARQFPNYSSELNVNALLLGDSALYLCASSNPPSGRANEQFFGPGTRLTVL.

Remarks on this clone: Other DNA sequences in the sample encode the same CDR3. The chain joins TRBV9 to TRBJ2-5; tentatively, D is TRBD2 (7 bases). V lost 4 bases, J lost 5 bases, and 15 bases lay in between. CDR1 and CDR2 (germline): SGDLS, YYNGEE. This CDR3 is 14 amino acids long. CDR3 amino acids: CASSRGGAEETQYF. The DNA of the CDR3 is TGTGCCAGCAGCAGGGGGGGCGCGGAGGAGACCCAGTACTTC.

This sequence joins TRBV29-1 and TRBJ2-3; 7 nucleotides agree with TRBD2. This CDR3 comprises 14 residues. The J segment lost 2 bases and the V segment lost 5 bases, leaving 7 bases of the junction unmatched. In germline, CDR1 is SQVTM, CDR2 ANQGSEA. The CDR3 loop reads CSVLLAPLTDTQYF. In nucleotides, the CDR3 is TGCAGCGTTCTACTAGCGCCACTCACAGATACGCAGTATTTT.